This TCR beta chain is from a study of T cells in localized non-small cell lung cancer (dated by TCRdb to between 2020 and 2021). Regarding the study in general: Comparing tumors with uninvolved tumor-adjacent lungs, the study looked at the T cell repertoires of roughly 250 patients with early-stage NSCLC. The cohort was made up of 200 to 250 treatment-naive NSCLC patients whose localized lung tumors had been resected. NSCLC patients had a mean age of around 66 years, and 120 to 150 were male and around 110 female. General conclusions and limits of the study: Because of the exploratory design, TCR variables were selected using unadjusted p-values without false-discovery rate correction. Uninvolved tumor-adjacent lung showed the highest T cell clonality, higher than tumor, which suggests more focused antigenic responses in the uninvolved tumor-adjacent lung. Of the top 100 tumor clones, a median of around 57 were detected in paired uninvolved adjacent lung; under 35 were also among that lung's top 100. Longer overall survival was associated with higher T cell density in blood, whereas shorter survival was associated with higher clonality in adjacent lung. Because multi-region sequencing of the tumors was not done, intratumor heterogeneity could not be ruled out.

This clone was seen a handful of times. The specificity of this receptor is unknown. There are no base qualities to consult, and no much larger clone falls within one base. TCR beta CDR3 regions were sequenced from DNA using the immunoSEQ Assay. In the authors' own workflow: T cell density was computed as TCR beta template counts normalized to usable DNA estimated by amplifying housekeeping genes. Richness was estimated with the preseqR package, extrapolating to 400,000 templates for PBMC samples and 120,000 templates for tissue samples. Clonality was defined as one minus Pielou's evenness. Tissue-enriched TCRs were identified by differential abundance testing using productive amino-acid clonotypes, minimum total count 5 and alpha 0.1. Repertoire overlap between compartments was quantified with the Jaccard Index and Morisita Overlap Index. GLIPH grouped TCR beta CDR3s together with public tetramer-defined viral CDR3s, and a viral motif had to include at least three viral sequences and show V-gene enrichment. The clones in this table, taken by TCRdb from immuneACCESS, are in-frame only. Not every clone is retained; where verified, under half of the shortfall comes from an unresolved V gene, and the cause of the rest is unknown. Clone size and V and J calls were adopted from that table, with D and trimming inferred from the DNA. Recorded for this sample are 75,000 to 80,000 clones; approximately 90% of them occurred a single time. The ten most abundant clones make up 20% to 25% of the sample.

The CDR3 contains 12 residues, cysteine and phenylalanine counted. CDR3 DNA is the only sequence kept; it has 36 bases, read in frame from the first base. Sequences MNHNS (CDR1) and SASEGT (CDR2) are obtained from the germline V gene. V and J lose 7 bases and 2 bases, and a span of 7 bases separates them. At diagnosis, tumor, uninvolved tumor-adjacent lung and peripheral blood were collected and then preserved as a mix of FFPE and fresh-frozen material. For TCR repertoire profiling, blood samples were analyzed in the form of peripheral blood mononuclear cells. This clonotype was sampled from a woman aged 40-69 years with stage I squamous cell lung carcinoma. The specimen comprised peripheral blood, sampled before any cancer treatment. This receptor chain uses TRBV6-1 and TRBJ2-3; the D gene cannot be resolved reliably. The CDR3 has the sequence CASNLLTDTQYF. The sequenced DNA is TGTGCCAGCAACCTCCTCACAGATACGCAGTATTTT.